Shown below are 8 T cell receptor beta chains from a single sample sequenced in a study of CD8+CD57+ T cells in acquired aplastic anemia. The patients chosen for sequencing had shown expansion of CD8+CD57+ cells (detected by flow cytometry). TCR beta VDJ and CDR3 were profiled, and genomic DNA was the template. From the reads, TCRdb called clonotypes with MiXCR, one entry per CDR3 protein. The top ten clones hold over 7.5% of a sample with about 190,000 distinct CDR3 sequences, around 47% of them seen once. Input material: sorted CD4+, CD8+, or CD8+CD57+ T cells (not recorded which) from PBMCs. The receptors were gathered from a human donor with aplastic anemia.

The chain couples TRBV7-4 to TRBJ1-6; D not certain. The germline V and J ends were trimmed by 1 base and 7 bases, with 2 bases remaining between them. The length of the CDR3 is 12 residues. Germline V gene data show CDR1 as SGHVT and CDR2 as SQSDAQ. The CDR3 reads CASSLDNSPLHF. In DNA, the CDR3 is TGTGCCAGCAGCTTAGACAATTCACCCCTCCACTTT.

The count of this clonotype is one. This chain connects TRBV19 to TRBJ2-5; 12 bases map to TRBD1. The CDR3 runs 15 residues. Unmatched junction bases numbered 5, after V lost 4 bases and J lost 5 bases. CDR1 LNHDA and CDR2 SQIVND come from the germline V gene (reference sequence). The CDR3 loop reads CASSRSGQGAETQYF. For the CDR3, the DNA is TGTGCCAGTAGTAGATCGGGACAGGGGGCCGAGACCCAGTACTTC.

The chain is built from TRBV15 and TRBJ2-1; 7 positions agree with TRBD1. Losses at the gene ends were 8 bases for V and 4 bases for J; bases not matched to a gene: 5. CDR3 size: 13 residues. Germline V CDR1 and CDR2: LNHNV, YYDKDF (reference sequence). The CDR3 is CATYGTEYNEQFF. The DNA of the CDR3 is TGTGCCACCTACGGGACAGAGTACAATGAGCAGTTCTTC.

The J gene is TRBJ1-4, the V gene TRBV19; D is possibly TRBD1 (5 bases). The CDR3 is 15 residues long. The V end lost 5 bases, the J end lost 4 bases, and 14 bases lay between the germline ends. Germline V lookup: CDR1 LNHDA, CDR2 SQIVND (reference sequence). Here the CDR3 reads CASSPQGRRNEKLFF. Written as DNA, the CDR3 is TGTGCCAGTAGTCCGCAGGGAAGGCGTAATGAAAAACTGTTTTTT.

V usage is TRBV19 and J usage is TRBJ1-2; tentative D call: TRBD1 (5 bases). CDR3 length: 13 residues. V was trimmed by 3 bases and J by 7 bases, leaving 12 bases between them. Per germline, CDR1 LNHDA and CDR2 SQIVND (reference sequence). The CDR3 region is CASSIDQGIGYTF. CDR3 nucleotides: TGTGCCAGTAGTATCGATCAGGGTATTGGCTACACCTTC.

The V call is TRBV9, the J call TRBJ1-2; 9 bases line up with TRBD1. The CDR3 is 16 residues long. CDR1 and CDR2 (germline): SGDLS, YYNGEE. The ends lost 3 bases at V and 6 bases at J; junction bases unmatched: 12. The DNA of the CDR3 is TGTGCCAGCAGCGCACTGAGGGACAGGGAAAGGGATGGCTACACCTTC. Protein product: CASSALRDRERDGYTF.

The chain uses TRBV20-1 and TRBJ2-5; 14 bases map to TRBD2. The ends lost 6 bases at V and 4 bases at J; junction bases unmatched: 16. This CDR3 region has 18 residues. Per the germline V gene, CDR1 is DFQATT and CDR2 is SNEGSKA (reference sequence). For the CDR3, the DNA is TGCAGTGCGAAGGGGACTAGCGGGAGTCCCTTAATGAGAGAGACCCAGTACTTC. Protein product: CSAKGTSGSPLMRETQYF.

This clonotype was counted between two and nine times. This chain uses TRBV19 with TRBJ1-3; D is perhaps TRBD1 (6 bases). Germline assignment: CDR1 LNHDA and CDR2 SQIVND (reference sequence). The CDR3 contains 15 residues. Trimming shortened V by 10 bases and J by 0 bases, and 16 bases separated the two germline ends. DNA for the CDR3: TGTGCCACGAGACGCGGGGGGCTCTCTGGAAACACCATATATTTT. Its protein product is CATRRGGLSGNTIYF.